A selection of T cell receptor beta chains follows, all from one sample in a study of Ad26.COV2.S vaccination and SARS-CoV-2 variants. Here immunoSEQ multiplex PCR was the method, and the copy in TCRdb shows in-frame clones only, minus some. Among 430,000 or so clones, 75% to 95% were seen once, and the ten largest hold 10% to 15%. Sequencing used peripheral blood, obtained in a trial of Ad26.COV2.S vaccine versus placebo. The source of these receptors is a person aged 18-65 years who received the Ad26.COV2.S COVID-19 vaccine or a placebo. The CDR3 runs from the conserved cysteine through the conserved F or W. Fields, in order: CDR3 length, V gene, clone size, J gene, D gene, CDR3 DNA, CDR3 protein. D genes are given only for firm matches. The listing skips clone size in some rows; elsewhere it reads once, few, many or a size class.

>14|TRBV6-5|.|TRBJ2-3|TRBD1
TGTGCCAGCAGTTCCGACAGGGTGGGAGATACGCAGTATTTT
CASSSDRVGDTQYF
>17|TRBV7-3|.|TRBJ1-1|TRBD1
TGTGCCAGCAGCCCTTTCGGACAGGGAGGAGAGGACACTGAAGCTTTCTTT
CASSPFGQGGEDTEAFF
>15|TRBV6-2/TRBV6-3|.|TRBJ2-1|TRBD2
TGTGCCAGCAGTTACTCCAGCGGGGCCTACGGTGAGCAGTTCTTC
CASSYSSGAYGEQFF
>11|TRBV27|once|TRBJ2-1|.
TGTGCCAGCCTCTGGGGGAATGAGCAGTTCTTC
CASLWGNEQFF
>15|TRBV25-1|.|TRBJ1-4|.
TGTGCCAGCAGTGAATATCCCAGGGCGGGGGAAAAACTGTTTTTT
CASSEYPRAGEKLFF
>15|TRBV28|once|TRBJ2-1|TRBD2
TGTGCCAGCAGTTTTCCCTCCGGACTAGTTAATGAGCAGTTCTTC
CASSFPSGLVNEQFF
>17|TRBV4-1|.|TRBJ2-7|TRBD1
TGCGCCAGCAGCCAAGTCCCGGGACAGGGGCTCTCCTACGAGCAGTACTTC
CASSQVPGQGLSYEQYF
>14|TRBV18|.|TRBJ2-5|TRBD1
TGTGCCAGCTCACCAACCAGGGACAGTCTCCCCCAGTACTTC
CASSPTRDSLPQYF
>16|TRBV5-1|few|TRBJ2-2|TRBD1
TGCGCCAGCAGCTTTACCGGGACAGTGAACACCGGGGAGCTGTTTTTT
CASSFTGTVNTGELFF
>15|TRBV6-2/TRBV6-3|.|TRBJ1-1|.
TGTGCCAGCAGTCAAGGGGCGAGTATGAGCACTGAAGCTTTCTTT
CASSQGASMSTEAFF
>14|TRBV18|.|TRBJ2-7|TRBD1
TGTGCCAGCTCACCAGGGACAGGGTCGCGAGAGCAGTACTTC
CASSPGTGSREQYF
>16|TRBV5-6|once|TRBJ1-3|.
TGTGCCAGCAGCCCTGTGACGGGGGGCCCTGGAAACACCATATATTTT
CASSPVTGGPGNTIYF
>15|TRBV5-1|few|TRBJ1-6|TRBD1
TGCGCCAGCAGAAGGGACAGGTCCTATAATTCACCCCTCCACTTT
CASRRDRSYNSPLHF
>14|TRBV3-1/TRBV3-2|.|TRBJ1-2|.
TGTGCCAGCAGCCAAATGGGGGTCGGGTATGGCTACACCTTC
CASSQMGVGYGYTF
>14|TRBV3-1/TRBV3-2|.|TRBJ1-6|.
TGTGCCAGCTCCCTCCAGGGCTCTCATTCACCCCTCCACTTT
CASSLQGSHSPLHF
>15|TRBV18|.|TRBJ1-3|.
TGTGCCAGCTCACCAGGGTACCCGTCTGGAAACACCATATATTTT
CASSPGYPSGNTIYF
>21|TRBV5-1|.|TRBJ2-7|TRBD2
TGCGCCAGCAGCTTGGCCCGTCGGGCTAGCGGGAGGGCCGTGGATTCCTACGAGCAGTACTTC
CASSLARRASGRAVDSYEQYF
>15|TRBV27|once|TRBJ2-1|.
TGTGCCAGCAAACCTGACAGAAGGGGCAACAATGAGCAGTTCTTC
CASKPDRRGNNEQFF
>15|TRBV4-1|once|TRBJ2-5|.
TGCGCCAGCAGCCAAGGACTAGGAGATGTCGAGACCCAGTACTTC
CASSQGLGDVETQYF
>16|TRBV4-1|.|TRBJ2-1|.
TGCGCCAGCAGCCAAGCTGGATCCCCCTACAGTAATGAGCAGTTCTTC
CASSQAGSPYSNEQFF
>17|TRBV14|.|TRBJ2-1|TRBD2
TGTGCCAGCAGCCAACATAGGGGGACTAGCGGGGTGAATGAGCAGTTCTTC
CASSQHRGTSGVNEQFF
>18|TRBV7-6|.|TRBJ2-7|TRBD2
TGTGCCAGCAGCTTAGGGACTAGCGGGCATCAGGCCTCCTACGAGCAGTACTTC
CASSLGTSGHQASYEQYF
>15|TRBV27|once|TRBJ1-1|TRBD1
TGTGCCAGCAGTTTTCACCGGACAGGGGGAGCTGAAGCTTTCTTT
CASSFHRTGGAEAFF
>14|TRBV28|.|TRBJ2-5|.
TGTGCCAGCAGACCTGGACAGAGCCAAGAGACCCAGTACTTC
CASRPGQSQETQYF
>14|TRBV19|.|TRBJ2-3|TRBD2
TGTGCCAGCCGGATAGCGGGAGCAACAGATACGCAGTATTTT
CASRIAGATDTQYF
>15|TRBV19|few|TRBJ2-2|TRBD2
TGTGCCAGTAGTATAGTCGGGACTAGCGGGGCTGAGCTGTTTTTT
CASSIVGTSGAELFF
>15|TRBV27|.|TRBJ1-1|.
TGTGCCAGCAGGGGTGGTTGGGGGTCGGCCACTGAAGCTTTCTTT
CASRGGWGSATEAFF
>14|TRBV27|.|TRBJ1-2|.
TGTGCCATCCGAACCCTAGGGGGAGGATATGGCTACACCTTC
CAIRTLGGGYGYTF
>15|TRBV4-3|.|TRBJ2-2|.
TGCGCCAGCAGCCAAGATCACGGGGGCACCGGGGAGCTGTTTTTT
CASSQDHGGTGELFF
>14|TRBV5-1|.|TRBJ2-3|.
TGCGCCAGCAGAACAATAATCAGCACAGATACGCAGTATTTT
CASRTIISTDTQYF
>14|TRBV6-5|.|TRBJ2-1|TRBD2
TGTGCCAGCAGTTACGGACTAGCGGGAGAGGAGCAGTTCTTC
CASSYGLAGEEQFF
>17|TRBV6-2/TRBV6-3|.|TRBJ2-7|.
TGTGCCAGCAGCACCGGGACTTGGGTCGCGGGCTCCTACGAGCAGTACTTC
CASSTGTWVAGSYEQYF
>13|TRBV30|.|TRBJ1-2|.
TGTGCCTGGACTCGGCCAGTTAACTATGGCTACACCTTC
CAWTRPVNYGYTF
>17|TRBV7-8|.|TRBJ2-1|.
TGTGCCAGCAGCTTAGTTCGTAGGGTCGGCCCCTCCGGGGGGCAGTTCTTC
CASSLVRRVGPSGGQFF
>15|TRBV7-2|.|TRBJ2-2|.
TGTGCCAGCAGCTCCAGGGGAAAAGAAACCGGGGAGCTGTTTTTT
CASSSRGKETGELFF
>14|TRBV7-2|.|TRBJ2-7|TRBD2
TGTGCCAGCAGCTTGGCCAGCGGGAGCTACGAGCAGTACTTC
CASSLASGSYEQYF
>14|TRBV27|.|TRBJ2-3|.
TGTGCCAGCAGTTTCCGTGCTAGCACAGATACGCAGTATTTT
CASSFRASTDTQYF
>13|TRBV10-3|.|TRBJ1-2|.
TGTGCCATCAAGATCGGGGATTTCTATGGCTACACCTTC
CAIKIGDFYGYTF
>14|TRBV28|once|TRBJ1-2|TRBD1
TGTGCCAGCAGTTTACTCCGACAGGGTGGCGGCTACACCTTC
CASSLLRQGGGYTF
>15|TRBV7-2|.|TRBJ2-1|TRBD2
TGTGCCAGCAGCTTAATCCCTAGCGGTTACAATGAGCAGTTCTTC
CASSLIPSGYNEQFF